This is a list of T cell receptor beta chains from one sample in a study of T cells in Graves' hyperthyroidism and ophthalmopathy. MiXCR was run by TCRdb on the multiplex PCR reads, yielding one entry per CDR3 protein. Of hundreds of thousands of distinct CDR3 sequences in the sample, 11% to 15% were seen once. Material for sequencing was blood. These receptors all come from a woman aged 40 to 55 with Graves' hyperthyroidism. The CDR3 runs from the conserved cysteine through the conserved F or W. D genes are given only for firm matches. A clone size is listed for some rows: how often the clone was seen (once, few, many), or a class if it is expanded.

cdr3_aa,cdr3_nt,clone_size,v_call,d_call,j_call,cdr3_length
CASSIGQGLITEAFF,TGTGCCAGTAGTATTGGACAGGGCTTAATTACTGAAGCTTTCTTT,once,TRBV19,TRBD1,TRBJ1-1,15
CAWSKGLGSQETQYF,TGTGCCTGGAGTAAGGGGCTGGGGTCCCAAGAGACCCAGTACTTC,many,TRBV30,-,TRBJ2-5,15
CATSPEGSNQPQHF,TGTGCCACCTCCCCCGAGGGGAGCAATCAGCCCCAGCATTTT,many,TRBV2,-,TRBJ1-5,14
CSVETPGGTEAFF,TGCAGCGTTGAGACTCCGGGGGGCACTGAAGCTTTCTTT,many,TRBV29-1,-,TRBJ1-1,13
CASSNGLAGPQETQYF,TGTGCCAGCAGCAATGGACTAGCGGGACCCCAAGAGACCCAGTACTTC,few,TRBV5-6,TRBD2,TRBJ2-5,16
CASSLSAESQETQYF,TGTGCCAGCAGCTTATCGGCCGAGAGCCAAGAGACCCAGTACTTC,few,TRBV7-9,-,TRBJ2-5,15
CASSLASGTEASYEQYF,TGTGCCAGCAGTCTAGCCTCCGGGACAGAAGCCTCCTACGAGCAGTACTTC,many,TRBV28,TRBD1,TRBJ2-7,17
CASSISAGGPVGNEQFF,TGTGCCAGTAGTATCTCGGCGGGAGGGCCCGTGGGCAATGAGCAGTTCTTC,-,TRBV19,TRBD2,TRBJ2-1,17
CSARAATNYGYTF,TGCAGTGCTAGGGCCGCTACTAACTATGGCTACACCTTC,-,TRBV20-1,-,TRBJ1-2,13
CASSLAVGGVGTDTQYF,TGTGCCAGCAGCTTGGCCGTCGGGGGCGTCGGCACAGATACGCAGTATTTT,few,TRBV5-5,-,TRBJ2-3,17
CASSFFMGTALLSGANVLTF,TGTGCCAGCAGTTTCTTTATGGGGACAGCTCTCCTCTCTGGGGCCAACGTCCTGACTTTC,many,TRBV28,TRBD1,TRBJ2-6,20
CASSPDRGISNQPQHF,TGTGCCAGCAGTCCGGACAGGGGCATAAGCAATCAGCCCCAGCATTTT,-,TRBV6-1,TRBD1,TRBJ1-5,16
CASSSPGGRGSVTEAFF,TGTGCCAGCAGTTCCCCCGGGGGGCGCGGGTCGGTCACTGAAGCTTTCTTT,few,TRBV27,-,TRBJ1-1,17
CASSPGQSPNTQYF,TGTGCCAGCAGCCCGGGACAGAGCCCGAATACGCAGTATTTT,many,TRBV28,TRBD1,TRBJ2-3,14
CASSWRQGGNTEAFF,TGTGCCAGCAGTTGGAGACAGGGGGGAAACACTGAAGCTTTCTTT,many,TRBV6-1,TRBD1,TRBJ1-1,15
CSSSPHRTSGRASYNEQFF,TGCAGCTCCTCCCCTCATCGAACTAGCGGGAGGGCCTCCTACAATGAGCAGTTCTTC,-,TRBV29-1,TRBD2,TRBJ2-1,19
CSARYEYRDRVRAFF,TGCAGTGCTAGATACGAGTACCGGGACAGGGTGAGGGCTTTCTTT,many,TRBV20-1,TRBD1,TRBJ1-1,15
CASSLAGGVTEAFF,TGTGCCAGCAGCTTGGCGGGGGGCGTCACTGAAGCTTTCTTT,many,TRBV5-6,-,TRBJ1-1,14
CASSLEWDNEQFF,TGCGCCAGCAGCTTGGAGTGGGACAATGAGCAGTTCTTC,many,TRBV5-1,-,TRBJ2-1,13
CASSGPGDDSYNEQFF,TGTGCCAGCAGTGGGCCCGGCGACGACTCCTACAATGAGCAGTTCTTC,-,TRBV27,-,TRBJ2-1,16
CASSPPVPGPGYEQYF,TGTGCCAGCTCACCACCGGTCCCAGGGCCTGGCTACGAGCAGTACTTC,many,TRBV18,-,TRBJ2-7,16
CSARVLGVQETQYF,TGCAGTGCTAGGGTATTGGGGGTACAAGAGACCCAGTACTTC,few,TRBV20-1,-,TRBJ2-5,14
CASSFRGGNTIYF,TGTGCCAGCAGCTTCCGGGGTGGAAACACCATATATTTT,-,TRBV9,-,TRBJ1-3,13
CASSPWTPLTNNEQFF,TGTGCCAGCTCCCCCTGGACACCGTTAACCAACAATGAGCAGTTCTTC,-,TRBV18,-,TRBJ2-1,16
CASSLSRRGLSYEQYF,TGTGCCAGCAGTTTATCGCGACGGGGCCTGTCTTACGAGCAGTACTTC,many,TRBV27,-,TRBJ2-7,16
CASSDRTGVEKLFF,TGTGCCAGCAGTGATAGGACAGGGGTTGAAAAACTGTTTTTT,many,TRBV2,TRBD1,TRBJ1-4,14